This TCR beta chain was captured by sequencing in a study of blood T cell repertoires in COVID-19. Study context: The study counted Cohort 3 donors as recovered given two negative PCRs, clearance, or symptom resolution. Samples representing acute and convalescent COVID-19 were sourced from the United States, Italy and Spain. The analysed material was cDNA or gDNA that came from T cells, B-cell-depleted T cells, or PBMCs.

Trimming removed 6 bases from V and 0 bases from J, with 18 bases in between. CDR1 and CDR2 (germline): MDHEN, SYDVKM. The CDR3 extends over 16 amino acids. The table came from immunoSEQ multiplex PCR; TCRdb's copy has only in-frame clones and leaves some out. The sample has more than 200,000 clones, about nine tenths seen once. This chain uses TRBV28 with TRBJ2-7; tentatively, D is TRBD2 (6 bases). The clonotype comes from a man younger than 40 in a cohort exposed to, infected with or recovered from COVID-19 (not recorded which). Sequencing was performed on PBMCs or T cells enriched from blood (not recorded which). The CDR3 here is CASSSSGSGLSYEQYF. CDR3 nucleotide sequence: TGTGCCAGCAGCTCTTCTGGTAGCGGACTCTCCTACGAGCAGTACTTC. The variable domain in full, with the rest retrieved from reference TRBV28 and TRBJ2-7, is DVKVTQSSRYLVKRTGEKVFLECVQDMDHENMFWYRQDPGLGLRLIYFSYDVKMKEKGDIPEGYSVSREKKERFSLILESASTNQTSMYLCASSSSGSGLSYEQYFGPGTRLTVT.